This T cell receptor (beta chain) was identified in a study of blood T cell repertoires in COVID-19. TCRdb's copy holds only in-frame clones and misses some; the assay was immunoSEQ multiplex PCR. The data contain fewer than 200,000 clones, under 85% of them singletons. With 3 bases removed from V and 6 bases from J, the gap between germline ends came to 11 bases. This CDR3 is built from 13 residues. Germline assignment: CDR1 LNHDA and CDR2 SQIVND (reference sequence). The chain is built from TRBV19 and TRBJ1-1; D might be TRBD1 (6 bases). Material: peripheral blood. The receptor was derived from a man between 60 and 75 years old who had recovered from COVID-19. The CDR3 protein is CASSIQGLAEAFF. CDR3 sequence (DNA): TGTGCCAGTAGTATTCAGGGGCTCGCTGAAGCTTTCTTT.